This passage covers 15 T cell receptor beta chains from one sample sequenced in a study of cytotoxic CD8 clonotypes in ibrutinib-treated CLL. Method: immunoSEQ multiplex PCR; TCRdb's copy keeps in-frame clones and lacks some. In the table there are 130,000 or so clones, approximately 80% of which are singletons. Specimen: PBMCs, collected after 12 months of ibrutinib treatment. The receptor set was obtained from a human donor with chronic lymphocytic leukemia.

This clone appeared once. The gene calls are TRBV11-2 and TRBJ1-2, with 7 bases that match TRBD1. Germline-derived CDR1 and CDR2 are SGHAT and FQNNGV. The V and J ends lost 0 bases and 4 bases, in that order; junction bases with no gene match: 2. The CDR3 sequence is 14 residues long. This CDR3 is CASSLEAGGYGYTF. The CDR3 DNA reads TGTGCCAGCAGCTTAGAAGCAGGGGGCTATGGCTACACCTTC.

The V call is TRBV7-8, the J call TRBJ2-7; the D is unclear. Trimming took 2 bases from V and 2 from J, leaving 13 bases between them. The CDR3 is made up of 15 amino acids. Germline CDR1 and CDR2: SGHVS and FQNEAQ. The CDR3 DNA follows: TGTGCCAGCAGCTTAAGTGCCAAGTCCACCTACGAGCAGTACTTC. Translation gives CASSLSAKSTYEQYF.

The V and J genes are TRBV5-6 and TRBJ2-1, with 10 bases aligning to TRBD1. Germline trimming cut 4 bases from V and 8 bases from J; bases unmatched to any gene: 6. CDR1 is SGHDT, CDR2 YYEEEE, per germline. CDR3 length: 14 residues. The CDR3, as DNA: TGTGCCAGCAGCCCGGGACAGGGGTACGATGAGCAGTTCTTC. It encodes CASSPGQGYDEQFF.

The V gene is TRBV6-5, the J gene TRBJ1-6; D uncertain. Trimming pared 4 bases from V and 3 bases from J, leaving 10 bases between. This CDR3 spans 15 amino acids. The germline V gene has CDR1 MNHEY and CDR2 SVGAGI. CDR3 sequence reads: CASSWAHLYNSPLHF. DNA of the CDR3: TGTGCCAGCAGTTGGGCGCACCTCTATAATTCACCCCTCCACTTT.

This clone appeared a few times. CDR3 protein: CASSLLPPQASYNSPLHF. DNA of the CDR3: TGCGCCAGCAGCTTACTACCGCCCCAGGCCTCCTATAATTCACCCCTCCACTTT. V is TRBV5-1 and J is TRBJ1-6, with D unclear. From germline, CDR1 is SGHRS and CDR2 YFSETQ. V lost 2 bases and J lost 0, with 15 bases in between. This CDR3 has 18 amino acids.

The chain couples TRBV21-1 to TRBJ1-4. TRBV21-1 corresponds to a pseudogene. The CDR3 spans 16 residues. CDR3 amino acids: CASSKPLEGRVEKLFF. The CDR3 DNA follows: TGTGCCAGCAGCAAGCCTTTGGAGGGGCGAGTTGAAAAACTGTTTTTT.

This clone was observed a handful of times. The chain employs TRBV7-9 and TRBJ1-2, with TRBD1 matching 9 bases. The CDR3 has 16 amino acids. Germline V gene sequence: CDR1 SEHNR, CDR2 FQNEAQ (reference sequence). J lost 4 bases, V lost 5 bases, and 11 bases had no gene match. The CDR3 loop is CASSPTGTGRIYGYTF. DNA of the CDR3: TGTGCCAGCAGCCCAACCGGGACAGGGAGAATCTATGGCTACACCTTC.

This chain links TRBV5-1 with TRBJ2-1; possible D gene TRBD1, 6 bases. The V and J ends lost 4 bases and 4 bases respectively, with 18 bases between them. Germline CDR1 is SGHRS and CDR2 is YFSETQ. This CDR3 contains 16 residues. This CDR3 is CASSKDRDTVYNEQFF. CDR3 nucleotides: TGCGCCAGCAGCAAAGATCGGGACACGGTATACAATGAGCAGTTCTTC. The variable domain in full, completed from reference TRBV5-1 and TRBJ2-1, reads KAGVTQTPRYLIKTRGQQVTLSCSPISGHRSVSWYQQTPGQGLQFLFEYFSETQRNKGNFPGRFSGRQFSNSRSEMNVSTLELGDSALYLCASSKDRDTVYNEQFFGPGTRLTVL.

This chain uses TRBV14 with TRBJ2-5; 7 bases align to TRBD1. In germline, CDR1 is SGHDN, CDR2 FVKESK. Germline trimming cut 1 base from V and 4 bases from J; bases unmatched to any gene: 6. The CDR3 contains 15 residues. Here the CDR3 DNA reads TGTGCCAGCAGCCAAGGGACAGGTATTCTAGAGACCCAGTACTTC. It codes for CASSQGTGILETQYF.

This clone was counted ten times or more. The chain couples TRBV2 to TRBJ2-5; 9 positions agree with TRBD2. Germline CDR1 SNHLY, CDR2 FYNNEI. The CDR3 length is 13 residues. CDR3 loop: CATGRGGGETQYF. The DNA of the CDR3 is TGTGCGACCGGGCGGGGGGGCGGAGAGACCCAGTACTTC.

J is TRBJ1-1 and V is TRBV28; TRBD1 might be the D (5 bases). Trimming took 6 bases from V and 3 from J, leaving 17 bases between them. The CDR3 has 15 amino acids. Germline V gene sequence: CDR1 MDHEN, CDR2 SYDVKM. In DNA, the CDR3 is TGTGCCAGCAGACTCACCCATGGGGGGGACACTGAAGCTTTCTTT. Translating it yields CASRLTHGGDTEAFF.

The chain links TRBV18 to TRBJ2-5, with D perhaps assigned TRBD1 or TRBD2 (5 bases each). The CDR3 has 14 residues. Germline V gene lookup returns CDR1 KGHSH and CDR2 LQKENI. Trimming removed 0 bases at V and 2 bases at J, with 7 bases between. The DNA of the CDR3 is TGTGCCAGCTCACCACCGGGGGTGCAAGAGACCCAGTACTTC. It specifies CASSPPGVQETQYF.

The chain is built from TRBV2 and TRBJ2-3, with TRBD1 matching 8 bases. The V gene's germline CDR1 is SNHLY and CDR2 FYNNEI. With 7 bases clipped from V and 3 bases from J, the junction kept 6 bases outside the gene matches. The length of the CDR3 is 14 residues. CDR3 residues: CASKPGQETDTQYF. The CDR3 DNA reads TGTGCCAGCAAACCGGGACAGGAAACAGATACGCAGTATTTT.

The chain joins TRBV5-1 to TRBJ2-3; 8 bases are a match to TRBD2. Germline trimming cut 2 bases from V and 5 bases from J; bases unmatched to any gene: 4. Germline CDR1 reads SGHRS; CDR2 reads YFSETQ. The CDR3 is made up of 14 amino acids. CDR3 region: CASSFIAGGDTQYF. The CDR3 DNA is TGCGCCAGCAGCTTTATCGCGGGGGGAGATACGCAGTATTTT.

This clone was found once. The J gene is TRBJ1-2, the V gene TRBV25-1; D is unresolved. With 2 bases removed from V and 4 bases from J, the gap between germline ends came to 11 bases. The germline CDR1 and CDR2 sequences are MGHDK and SYGVNS. The CDR3 spans 14 residues. Here the CDR3 DNA reads TGTGCCAGCAGTGAAAGGGTCAGTCTCTATGGCTACACCTTC. Protein: CASSERVSLYGYTF.